A selection of T cell receptor beta chains follows, all from one sample in a study of blood T cell repertoires in COVID-19. Some clones are missing from TCRdb's copy, which holds only in-frame ones; the method was immunoSEQ multiplex PCR. This table has around 130,000 clones, 88% appearing once. Material for sequencing was peripheral blood. Receptors originate from a man aged 65 to 85 with active COVID-19. Both conserved end residues are trimmed from each CDR3. Fields, in order: J gene, V gene, D gene, CDR3 protein. The D gene is left open where the match is weak.

TRBJ1-1	TRBV13	NA	ASSLGLRGNTEAF
TRBJ1-2	TRBV25-1	NA	ASSTNRVDGYT
TRBJ2-1	TRBV5-4	NA	ASSLERYSYNEQF
TRBJ2-3	TRBV9	TRBD1	ASSVRDRETDTQY
TRBJ2-1	TRBV6-6	TRBD2	ASSTTSAEYNEQF
TRBJ1-2	TRBV7-3	NA	ASSLTGVGGYT
TRBJ2-3	TRBV19	NA	ASSIIAGSTDTQY
TRBJ2-7	TRBV9	TRBD1	ASSGGQGLAEQY
TRBJ1-1	TRBV3-1/TRBV3-2	TRBD1	ASSPFRTGMNTEAF
TRBJ2-7	TRBV9	TRBD1	ASSVGDRAYEQY
TRBJ2-5	TRBV29-1	NA	SVEGGAETQY
TRBJ2-7	TRBV4-3	TRBD2	ASSQDTSGRYEQY
TRBJ1-6	TRBV6-5	TRBD1	ASSYGTGVSPLH
TRBJ2-7	TRBV30	NA	AFGASYEQY
TRBJ2-3	TRBV7-2	NA	ASSSGSATDTQY
TRBJ2-3	TRBV10-3	TRBD1	AISFRDRGSDTQY
TRBJ2-7	TRBV28	TRBD2	ASSLAGGYEQY
TRBJ2-7	TRBV24-1	TRBD2	ATSDVGTSGSYEQY
TRBJ2-7	TRBV9	NA	ASSVSEGPFYEQY
TRBJ2-2	TRBV19	TRBD2	ASSIMGGPIGELF
TRBJ2-1	TRBV12-2	NA	ASRPTTSNNEQF
TRBJ2-3	TRBV5-1	TRBD1	ASSLTGGNTQY
TRBJ1-4	TRBV11-2	TRBD1	ASSFGDRGEKLF
TRBJ1-1	TRBV28	NA	ASSLSGTEAF